This is a list of T cell receptor beta chains from one sample in a study of cytomegalovirus exposure and HLA in healthy donors. Assay: immunoSEQ multiplex PCR; the TCRdb copy retains only in-frame clones and omits some. The table lists around 200,000 clones. Sequencing was carried out using PBMCs. All receptors derive from a woman under 30 in good health and CMV-seropositive. Each CDR3 is given with its conserved first and last residue. D genes are given only for firm matches.

D,V,J,DNA,CDR3
TRBD1,TRBV7-8,TRBJ1-1,TGTGCCAGCAGCTTCTTAGGACAGGGGAACACTGAAGCTTTCTTT,CASSFLGQGNTEAFF
TRBD2,TRBV7-3,TRBJ2-3,TGTGCCAGCAGCTCCGGAATAGCGGGGGCATTACAGTATTTT,CASSSGIAGALQYF
TRBD1,TRBV6-6,TRBJ1-2,TGTGCCAGCAGTTACGAGGTGGCAGGGGGTGGCTACACCTTC,CASSYEVAGGGYTF
-,TRBV6-5,TRBJ1-3,TGTGCCAGCAGTTACGGGGGCGCGTACGGAAACACCATATATTTT,CASSYGGAYGNTIYF
TRBD2,TRBV4-2,TRBJ2-5,TGTGCCAGCAGCCAAGGCGGGGGGGCGGAGACCCAGTACTTC,CASSQGGGAETQYF
TRBD1,TRBV6-5,TRBJ1-4,TGTGCCAGCAGGGAGACAGGGACCGAAAAACTGTTTTTT,CASRETGTEKLFF
-,TRBV2,TRBJ2-5,TGTGCCAGCAGTGTCGGACACCCTCAAGAGACCCAGTACTTC,CASSVGHPQETQYF
-,TRBV9,TRBJ2-3,TGTGCCAGCAGCGGCGGGCGGAGCACAGATACGCAGTATTTT,CASSGGRSTDTQYF
-,TRBV30,TRBJ2-1,TGTGCCTGGAGTGTTTCCTCCAATGAGCAGTTCTTC,CAWSVSSNEQFF
-,TRBV19,TRBJ1-1,TGTGCCAGTAGTATTTGGGGCGGGAACACTGAAGCTTTCTTT,CASSIWGGNTEAFF
-,TRBV7-3,TRBJ2-1,TGTGCCAGCAGCCCCCGATATACTAGCAAGAATGAGCAGTTCTTC,CASSPRYTSKNEQFF
-,TRBV6-1,TRBJ1-2,TGTGCCAGCAGTGATAAATCGCGTCCGCCGTTTAACTATGGCTACACCTTC,CASSDKSRPPFNYGYTF
-,TRBV7-2,TRBJ1-6,TGTGCCAGCAGCCACCCGACTAGGGGGGGTTCACCCCTCCACTTT,CASSHPTRGGSPLHF
TRBD2,TRBV29-1,TRBJ2-4,TGCAGCGTCCAAACGGGGGGAAACATTCAGTACTTC,CSVQTGGNIQYF
TRBD2,TRBV5-6,TRBJ2-1,TGTGCCAGCAGCTTGGACCTTACGGCGGGAGCTAAGTATGAGCAGTTCTTC,CASSLDLTAGAKYEQFF
-,TRBV19,TRBJ1-1,TGTGCCAGTAGTATAACTAAGGGGACTGAAGCTTTCTTT,CASSITKGTEAFF
-,TRBV7-8,TRBJ1-3,TGTGCCAGCGGGCCTGGAAACACCATATATTTT,CASGPGNTIYF
-,TRBV2,TRBJ2-2,TGTGCCAGCACAGACTTCGGGATCTTTAACACCGGGGAGCTGTTTTTT,CASTDFGIFNTGELFF
TRBD1,TRBV11-1,TRBJ2-1,TGTGCCAGCAGCTTAGACAGGGGGAATGAGCAGTTCTTC,CASSLDRGNEQFF
TRBD2,TRBV7-2,TRBJ2-3,TGTGCCAGCAGCCCCCGAGGCTTAGCGGGAGGAGATACGCAGTATTTT,CASSPRGLAGGDTQYF
TRBD1,TRBV27,TRBJ2-7,TGTGCCAGCAGGCTCGGACAGGCGCTCACCTACGAGCAGTACTTC,CASRLGQALTYEQYF
-,TRBV11-2,TRBJ2-1,TGTGCCAGCAGGCCCGCCGCCCTAGCGCCTCCTTCCTACAATGAGCAGTTCTTC,CASRPAALAPPSYNEQFF
-,TRBV7-6,TRBJ2-2,TGTGCCAGCAGCTTAGCGGGAGATTTTAGCACCGGGGAGCTGTTTTTT,CASSLAGDFSTGELFF
TRBD2,TRBV5-4,TRBJ2-1,TGTGCCAGCAGCACGGGACTAGCGGGAGTTAAAAATGAGCAGTTCTTC,CASSTGLAGVKNEQFF
TRBD2,TRBV5-1,TRBJ2-5,TGCGCCAGCAGTCCGACTAGCGGGGAAGAGACCCAGTACTTC,CASSPTSGEETQYF
TRBD2,TRBV4-2,TRBJ2-5,TGTGCCAGCAGCCAAGAAGAGGGACTACAAGAGACCCAGTACTTC,CASSQEEGLQETQYF
-,TRBV7-8,TRBJ1-3,TGTGCCAGCAGCTTAGGGGGGGCTGGAAACACCATATATTTT,CASSLGGAGNTIYF
TRBD1,TRBV5-5,TRBJ2-7,TGTGCCAGCAGCCTCAGGTATCGACAGGGGGATCACGAGCAGTACTTC,CASSLRYRQGDHEQYF
-,TRBV7-9,TRBJ2-5,TGTGCCAGCAGCTTAGTATCCGGGATGGGGCAAGAGACCCAGTACTTC,CASSLVSGMGQETQYF
TRBD1,TRBV27,TRBJ1-2,TGTGCCAGCAGTTTCCCCGGGACAGGTGGCTACACCTTC,CASSFPGTGGYTF
-,TRBV6-5,TRBJ1-1,TGTGCCAGCAGTTACTCAAGCCAGGGCACAAACACTGAAGCTTTCTTT,CASSYSSQGTNTEAFF
TRBD1,TRBV18,TRBJ2-7,TGTGCCAGCTCACCAAGACGGGACAGCTACGAGCAGTACTTC,CASSPRRDSYEQYF
TRBD1,TRBV6-4,TRBJ1-1,TGTGCCAGCAGTTCCGGGACAGGGGGCAACACTGAAGCTTTCTTT,CASSSGTGGNTEAFF
TRBD1,TRBV27,TRBJ1-6,TGTGCCAGCAGCCCAGACAGGGTAGAGGGGTCACCCCTCCACTTT,CASSPDRVEGSPLHF
TRBD1,TRBV5-1,TRBJ2-7,TGCGCCAGCAGCTCAAGGGGACAGGGGGCCTACGAGCAGTACTTC,CASSSRGQGAYEQYF
-,TRBV10-3,TRBJ2-5,TGTGCCATCAGCTCGACGTCTTCGGGGGAGACCCAGTACTTC,CAISSTSSGETQYF
-,TRBV2,TRBJ2-7,TGTGCCAGCAGCCTGAACGAGTACGACTACGAGCAGTACTTC,CASSLNEYDYEQYF
-,TRBV5-1,TRBJ2-7,TGCGCCAGCAGCTTGGACCGAGGAGAGCAGTACTTC,CASSLDRGEQYF
-,TRBV7-9,TRBJ1-1,TGTGCCAGCAGCCCTCTCGCTGAAGCTTTCTTT,CASSPLAEAFF
TRBD1,TRBV9,TRBJ2-1,TGTGCCAGCAGCGTCGGACAGGAGCGCCAAGTTGTTAAGTTCTTC,CASSVGQERQVVKFF